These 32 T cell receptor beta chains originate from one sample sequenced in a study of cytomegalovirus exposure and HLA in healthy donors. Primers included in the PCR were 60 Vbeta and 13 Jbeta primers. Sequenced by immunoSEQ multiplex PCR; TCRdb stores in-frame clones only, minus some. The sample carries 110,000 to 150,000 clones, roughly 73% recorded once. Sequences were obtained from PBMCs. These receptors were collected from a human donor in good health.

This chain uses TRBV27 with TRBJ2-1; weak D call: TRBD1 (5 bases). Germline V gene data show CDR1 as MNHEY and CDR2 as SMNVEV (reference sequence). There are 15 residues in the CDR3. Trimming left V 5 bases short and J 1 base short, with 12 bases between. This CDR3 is CASSRTGESYNEQFF. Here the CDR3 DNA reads TGTGCCAGCAGTCGAACAGGTGAATCCTACAATGAGCAGTTCTTC.

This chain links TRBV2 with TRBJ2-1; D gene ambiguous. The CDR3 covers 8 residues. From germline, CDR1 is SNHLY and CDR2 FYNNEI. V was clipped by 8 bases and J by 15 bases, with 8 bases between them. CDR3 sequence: CASSLRFF. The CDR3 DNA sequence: TGTGCCAGCTCTCTTCGGTTCTTC.

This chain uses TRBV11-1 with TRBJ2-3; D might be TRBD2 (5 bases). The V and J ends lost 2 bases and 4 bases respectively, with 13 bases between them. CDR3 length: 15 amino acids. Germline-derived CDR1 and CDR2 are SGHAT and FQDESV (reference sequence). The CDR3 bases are TGTGCCAGCAGCTTATCCCTAGGAGGACCAGATACGCAGTATTTT. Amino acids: CASSLSLGGPDTQYF.

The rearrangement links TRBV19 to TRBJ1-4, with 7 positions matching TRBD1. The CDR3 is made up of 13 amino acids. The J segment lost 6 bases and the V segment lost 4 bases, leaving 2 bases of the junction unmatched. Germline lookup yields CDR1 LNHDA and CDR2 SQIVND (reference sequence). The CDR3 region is CASSTDRDEKLFF. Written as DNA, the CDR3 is TGTGCCAGTAGTACTGACAGGGATGAAAAACTGTTTTTT.

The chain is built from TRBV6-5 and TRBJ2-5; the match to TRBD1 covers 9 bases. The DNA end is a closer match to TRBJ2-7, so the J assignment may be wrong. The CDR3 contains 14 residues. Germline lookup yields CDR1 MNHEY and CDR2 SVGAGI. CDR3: CASSLGTGNNEQYF. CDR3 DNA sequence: TGTGCCAGCAGTCTGGGGACAGGGAACAACGAGCAGTACTTC.

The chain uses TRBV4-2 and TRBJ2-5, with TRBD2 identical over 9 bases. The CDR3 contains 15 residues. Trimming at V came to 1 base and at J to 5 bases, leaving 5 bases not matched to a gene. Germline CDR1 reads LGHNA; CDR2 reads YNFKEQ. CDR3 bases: TGTGCCAGCAGCCAAGGTAGCGGGGGTGTTGAGACCCAGTACTTC. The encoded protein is CASSQGSGGVETQYF.

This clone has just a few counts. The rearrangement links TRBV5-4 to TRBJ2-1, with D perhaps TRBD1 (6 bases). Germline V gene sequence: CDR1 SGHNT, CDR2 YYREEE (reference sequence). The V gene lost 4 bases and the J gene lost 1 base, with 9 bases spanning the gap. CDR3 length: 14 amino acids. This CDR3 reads CASSQGQSYNEQFF. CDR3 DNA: TGTGCCAGCAGCCAGGGACAATCCTACAATGAGCAGTTCTTC.

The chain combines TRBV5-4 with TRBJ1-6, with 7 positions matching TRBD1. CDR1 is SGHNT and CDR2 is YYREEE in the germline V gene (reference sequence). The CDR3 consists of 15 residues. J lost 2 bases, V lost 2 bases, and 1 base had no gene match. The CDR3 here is CASSLGGPYNSPLHF. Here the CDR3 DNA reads TGTGCCAGCAGCTTAGGGGGCCCCTATAATTCACCCCTCCACTTT.

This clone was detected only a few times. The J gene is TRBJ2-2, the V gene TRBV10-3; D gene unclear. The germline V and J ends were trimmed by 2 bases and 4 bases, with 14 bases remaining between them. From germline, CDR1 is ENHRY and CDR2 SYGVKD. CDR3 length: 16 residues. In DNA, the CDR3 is TGTGCCATCAGTGAGCTTATGCGTGGTGCCACCGGGGAGCTGTTTTTT. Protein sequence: CAISELMRGATGELFF.

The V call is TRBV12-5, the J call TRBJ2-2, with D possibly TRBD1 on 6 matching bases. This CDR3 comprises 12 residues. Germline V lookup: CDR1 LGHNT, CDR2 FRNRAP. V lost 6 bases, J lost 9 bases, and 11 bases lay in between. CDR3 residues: CASGPGVRELFF. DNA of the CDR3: TGTGCTAGTGGCCCAGGGGTCCGGGAGCTGTTTTTT.

CDR3 loop: CASSLAGNTQYF. In DNA form, the CDR3 reads TGTGCCAGCAGCTTAGCGGGGAATACGCAGTATTTT. The chain recombines TRBV5-6 with TRBJ2-3; 7 positions match TRBD2. The V gene end was trimmed by 2 bases and the J gene end by 7 bases; junction bases not matched to a gene: 1. The CDR3 loop spans 12 amino acids. Germline V gene sequence: CDR1 SGHDT, CDR2 YYEEEE.

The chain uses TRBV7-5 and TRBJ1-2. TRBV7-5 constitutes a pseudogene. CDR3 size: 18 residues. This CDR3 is CARSPVVGRAGGRNGYTF. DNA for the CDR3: TGTGCCAGAAGCCCCGTGGTGGGGAGGGCAGGCGGACGGAATGGCTACACCTTC.

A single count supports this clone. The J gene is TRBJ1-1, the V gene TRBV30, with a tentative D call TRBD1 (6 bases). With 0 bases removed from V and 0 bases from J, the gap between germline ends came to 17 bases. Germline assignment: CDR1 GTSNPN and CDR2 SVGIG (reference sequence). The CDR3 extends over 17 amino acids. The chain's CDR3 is CAWSVPDRIYMNTEAFF. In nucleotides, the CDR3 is TGTGCCTGGAGTGTACCAGACAGGATCTACATGAACACTGAAGCTTTCTTT.

Here the CDR3 DNA reads TGTGCCAGCAGCTACGGACTAGCGGGAGTCTACAATGAGCAGTTCTTC. This encodes CASSYGLAGVYNEQFF. The genes are TRBV11-2 and TRBJ2-1; 13 bases match TRBD2. J lost 3 bases, V lost 4 bases, and 3 bases had no gene match. Germline CDR1 and CDR2: SGHAT and FQNNGV. The CDR3 consists of 16 residues.

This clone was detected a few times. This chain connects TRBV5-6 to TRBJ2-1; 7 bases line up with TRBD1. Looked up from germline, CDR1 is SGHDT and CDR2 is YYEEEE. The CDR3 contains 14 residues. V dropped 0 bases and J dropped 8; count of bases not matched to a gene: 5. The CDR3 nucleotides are TGTGCCAGCAGCTTGGCTACAGGGGTGCATGAGCAGTTCTTC. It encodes CASSLATGVHEQFF.

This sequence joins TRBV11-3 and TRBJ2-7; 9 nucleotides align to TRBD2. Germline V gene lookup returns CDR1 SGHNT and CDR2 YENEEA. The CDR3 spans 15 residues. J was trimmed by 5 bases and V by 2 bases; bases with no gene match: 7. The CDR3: CASSLSGGRGHEQYF. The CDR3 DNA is TGTGCCAGCAGCTTATCCGGCGGGAGGGGGCACGAGCAGTACTTC.

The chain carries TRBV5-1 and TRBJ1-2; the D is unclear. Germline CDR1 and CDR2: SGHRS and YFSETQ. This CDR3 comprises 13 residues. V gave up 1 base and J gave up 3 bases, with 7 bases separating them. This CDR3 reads CASSLLRDYGYTF. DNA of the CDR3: TGCGCCAGCAGCTTGTTGAGGGACTATGGCTACACCTTC. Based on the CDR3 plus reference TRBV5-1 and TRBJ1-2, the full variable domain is KAGVTQTPRYLIKTRGQQVTLSCSPISGHRSVSWYQQTPGQGLQFLFEYFSETQRNKGNFPGRFSGRQFSNSRSEMNVSTLELGDSALYLCASSLLRDYGYTFGSGTRLTVV.

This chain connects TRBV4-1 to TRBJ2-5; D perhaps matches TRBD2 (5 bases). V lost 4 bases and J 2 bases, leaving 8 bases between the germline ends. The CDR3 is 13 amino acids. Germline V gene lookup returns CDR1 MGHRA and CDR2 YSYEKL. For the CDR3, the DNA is TGCGCCAGCAGCCGTCGGGATCAAGAGACCCAGTACTTC. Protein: CASSRRDQETQYF.

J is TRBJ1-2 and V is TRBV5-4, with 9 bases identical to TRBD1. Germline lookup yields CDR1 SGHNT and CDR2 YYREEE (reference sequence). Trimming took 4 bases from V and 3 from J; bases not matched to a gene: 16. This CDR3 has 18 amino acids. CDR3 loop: CASSPLKLQGASDYGYTF. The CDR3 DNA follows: TGTGCCAGCAGCCCCCTAAAATTACAGGGGGCAAGTGACTATGGCTACACCTTC.

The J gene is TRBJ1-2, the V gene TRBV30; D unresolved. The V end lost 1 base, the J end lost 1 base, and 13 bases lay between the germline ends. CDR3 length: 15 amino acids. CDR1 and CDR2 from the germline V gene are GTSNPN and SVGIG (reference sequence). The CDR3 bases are TGTGCCTGGAGTGGGAGCCTTGAGGTTAACTATGGCTACACCTTC. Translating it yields CAWSGSLEVNYGYTF.

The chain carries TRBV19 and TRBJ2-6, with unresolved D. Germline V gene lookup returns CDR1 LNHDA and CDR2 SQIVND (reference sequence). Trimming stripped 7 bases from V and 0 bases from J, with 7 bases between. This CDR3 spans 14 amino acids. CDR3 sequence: CASTPYSGANVLTF. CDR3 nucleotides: TGTGCCAGTACTCCGTACTCTGGGGCCAACGTCCTGACTTTC.

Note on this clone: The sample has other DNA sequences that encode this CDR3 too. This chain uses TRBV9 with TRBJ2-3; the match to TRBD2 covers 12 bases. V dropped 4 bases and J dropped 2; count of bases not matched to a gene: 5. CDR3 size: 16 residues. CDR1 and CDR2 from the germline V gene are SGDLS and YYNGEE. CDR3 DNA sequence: TGTGCCAGCAGCACCAGACTAGCGGGGGCCACAGATACGCAGTATTTT. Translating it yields CASSTRLAGATDTQYF.

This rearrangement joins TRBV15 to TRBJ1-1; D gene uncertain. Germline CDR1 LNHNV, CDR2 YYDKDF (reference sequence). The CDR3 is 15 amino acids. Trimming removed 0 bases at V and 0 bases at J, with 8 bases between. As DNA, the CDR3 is TGTGCCACCAGCAGAGAGCGGGGTCTGAACACTGAAGCTTTCTTT. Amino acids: CATSRERGLNTEAFF.

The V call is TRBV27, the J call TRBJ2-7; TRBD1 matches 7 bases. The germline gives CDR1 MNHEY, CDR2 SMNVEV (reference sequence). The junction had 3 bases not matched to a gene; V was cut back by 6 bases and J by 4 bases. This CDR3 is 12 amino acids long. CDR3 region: CASSPTGYEQYF. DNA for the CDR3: TGTGCCAGCAGCCCGACAGGGTACGAGCAGTACTTC.

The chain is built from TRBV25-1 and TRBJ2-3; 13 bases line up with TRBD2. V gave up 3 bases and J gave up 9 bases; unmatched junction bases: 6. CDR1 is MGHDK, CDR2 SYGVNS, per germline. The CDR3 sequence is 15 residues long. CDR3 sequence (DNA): TGTGCCAGCAGTGACCCCGGACTAGCGGGAGACACGCAGTATTTT. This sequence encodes CASSDPGLAGDTQYF.

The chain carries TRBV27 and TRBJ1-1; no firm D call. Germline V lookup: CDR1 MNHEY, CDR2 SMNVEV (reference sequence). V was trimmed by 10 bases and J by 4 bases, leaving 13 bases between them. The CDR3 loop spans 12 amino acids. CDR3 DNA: TGTGCCACCATCACGGGAGGCACTGAAGCTTTCTTT. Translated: CATITGGTEAFF.

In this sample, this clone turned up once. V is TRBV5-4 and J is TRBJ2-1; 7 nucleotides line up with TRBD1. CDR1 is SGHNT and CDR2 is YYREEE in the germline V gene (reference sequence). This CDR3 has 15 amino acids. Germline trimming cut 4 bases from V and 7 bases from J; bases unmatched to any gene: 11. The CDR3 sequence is CASSRKRQGRNEQFF. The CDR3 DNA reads TGTGCCAGCAGCCGGAAACGACAGGGAAGGAATGAGCAGTTCTTC.

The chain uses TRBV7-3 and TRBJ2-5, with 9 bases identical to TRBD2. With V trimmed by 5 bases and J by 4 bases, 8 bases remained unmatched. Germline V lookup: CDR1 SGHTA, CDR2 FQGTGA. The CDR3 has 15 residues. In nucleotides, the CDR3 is TGTGCCAGCAGCCGTGGTGGTAGCGGGGGAGAGACCCAGTACTTC. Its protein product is CASSRGGSGGETQYF. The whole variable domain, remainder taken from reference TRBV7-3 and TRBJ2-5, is GAGVSQTPSNKVTEKGKYVELRCDPISGHTALYWYRQSLGQGPEFLIYFQGTGAADDSGLPNDRFFAVRPEGSVSTLKIQRTERGDSAVYLCASSRGGSGGETQYFGPGTRLLVL.

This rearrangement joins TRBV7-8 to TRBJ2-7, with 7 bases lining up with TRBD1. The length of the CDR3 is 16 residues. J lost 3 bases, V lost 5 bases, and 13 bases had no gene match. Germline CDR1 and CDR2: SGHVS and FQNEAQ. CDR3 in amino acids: CASSLYSVQGNYEQYF. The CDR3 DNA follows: TGTGCCAGCAGCCTGTATAGCGTACAGGGGAACTACGAGCAGTACTTC. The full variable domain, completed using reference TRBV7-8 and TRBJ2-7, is GAGVSQSPRYKVAKRGQDVALRCDPISGHVSLFWYQQALGQGPEFLTYFQNEAQLDKSGLPSDRFFAERPEGSVSTLKIQRTQQEDSAVYLCASSLYSVQGNYEQYFGPGTRLTVT.

In nucleotides, the CDR3 is TGTGCCATCAGATCCAGAGAAGACGGCAGGGATGGCTACACCTTC. It is translated as CAIRSREDGRDGYTF. This chain links TRBV10-3 with TRBJ1-2; D possibly corresponds to TRBD1 (5 bases). CDR1 ENHRY and CDR2 SYGVKD come from the germline V gene. The CDR3 extends over 15 amino acids. The V end lost 6 bases, the J end lost 6 bases, and 20 bases lay between the germline ends.

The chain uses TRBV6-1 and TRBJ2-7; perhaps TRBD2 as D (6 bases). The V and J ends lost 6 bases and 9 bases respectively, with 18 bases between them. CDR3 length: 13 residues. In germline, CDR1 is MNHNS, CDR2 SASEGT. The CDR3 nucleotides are TGTGCCAGCAGCCGACGGGAGTTGGGCGTGCAGTACTTC. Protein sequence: CASSRRELGVQYF.

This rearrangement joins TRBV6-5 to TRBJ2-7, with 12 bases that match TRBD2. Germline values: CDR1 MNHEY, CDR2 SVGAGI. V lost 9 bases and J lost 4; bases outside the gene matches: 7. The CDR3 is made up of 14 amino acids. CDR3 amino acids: CASRPTSGSYEQYF. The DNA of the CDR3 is TGTGCCAGTCGACCGACTAGCGGGAGTTACGAGCAGTACTTC.